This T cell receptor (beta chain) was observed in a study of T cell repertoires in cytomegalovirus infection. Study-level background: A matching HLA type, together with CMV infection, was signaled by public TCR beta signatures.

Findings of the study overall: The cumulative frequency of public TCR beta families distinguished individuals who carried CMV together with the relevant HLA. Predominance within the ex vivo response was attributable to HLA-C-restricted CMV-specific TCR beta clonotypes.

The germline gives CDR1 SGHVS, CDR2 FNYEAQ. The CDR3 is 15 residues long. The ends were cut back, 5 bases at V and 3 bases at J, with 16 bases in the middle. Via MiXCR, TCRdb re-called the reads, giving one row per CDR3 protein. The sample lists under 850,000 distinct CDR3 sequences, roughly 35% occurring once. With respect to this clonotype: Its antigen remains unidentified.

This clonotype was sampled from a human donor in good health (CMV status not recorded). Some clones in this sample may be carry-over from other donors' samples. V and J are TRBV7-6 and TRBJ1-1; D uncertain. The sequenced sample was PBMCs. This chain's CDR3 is CASSPPAGRDTEAFF. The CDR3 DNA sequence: TGTGCCAGCAGCCCGCCGGCCGGTAGGGACACTGAAGCTTTCTTT.